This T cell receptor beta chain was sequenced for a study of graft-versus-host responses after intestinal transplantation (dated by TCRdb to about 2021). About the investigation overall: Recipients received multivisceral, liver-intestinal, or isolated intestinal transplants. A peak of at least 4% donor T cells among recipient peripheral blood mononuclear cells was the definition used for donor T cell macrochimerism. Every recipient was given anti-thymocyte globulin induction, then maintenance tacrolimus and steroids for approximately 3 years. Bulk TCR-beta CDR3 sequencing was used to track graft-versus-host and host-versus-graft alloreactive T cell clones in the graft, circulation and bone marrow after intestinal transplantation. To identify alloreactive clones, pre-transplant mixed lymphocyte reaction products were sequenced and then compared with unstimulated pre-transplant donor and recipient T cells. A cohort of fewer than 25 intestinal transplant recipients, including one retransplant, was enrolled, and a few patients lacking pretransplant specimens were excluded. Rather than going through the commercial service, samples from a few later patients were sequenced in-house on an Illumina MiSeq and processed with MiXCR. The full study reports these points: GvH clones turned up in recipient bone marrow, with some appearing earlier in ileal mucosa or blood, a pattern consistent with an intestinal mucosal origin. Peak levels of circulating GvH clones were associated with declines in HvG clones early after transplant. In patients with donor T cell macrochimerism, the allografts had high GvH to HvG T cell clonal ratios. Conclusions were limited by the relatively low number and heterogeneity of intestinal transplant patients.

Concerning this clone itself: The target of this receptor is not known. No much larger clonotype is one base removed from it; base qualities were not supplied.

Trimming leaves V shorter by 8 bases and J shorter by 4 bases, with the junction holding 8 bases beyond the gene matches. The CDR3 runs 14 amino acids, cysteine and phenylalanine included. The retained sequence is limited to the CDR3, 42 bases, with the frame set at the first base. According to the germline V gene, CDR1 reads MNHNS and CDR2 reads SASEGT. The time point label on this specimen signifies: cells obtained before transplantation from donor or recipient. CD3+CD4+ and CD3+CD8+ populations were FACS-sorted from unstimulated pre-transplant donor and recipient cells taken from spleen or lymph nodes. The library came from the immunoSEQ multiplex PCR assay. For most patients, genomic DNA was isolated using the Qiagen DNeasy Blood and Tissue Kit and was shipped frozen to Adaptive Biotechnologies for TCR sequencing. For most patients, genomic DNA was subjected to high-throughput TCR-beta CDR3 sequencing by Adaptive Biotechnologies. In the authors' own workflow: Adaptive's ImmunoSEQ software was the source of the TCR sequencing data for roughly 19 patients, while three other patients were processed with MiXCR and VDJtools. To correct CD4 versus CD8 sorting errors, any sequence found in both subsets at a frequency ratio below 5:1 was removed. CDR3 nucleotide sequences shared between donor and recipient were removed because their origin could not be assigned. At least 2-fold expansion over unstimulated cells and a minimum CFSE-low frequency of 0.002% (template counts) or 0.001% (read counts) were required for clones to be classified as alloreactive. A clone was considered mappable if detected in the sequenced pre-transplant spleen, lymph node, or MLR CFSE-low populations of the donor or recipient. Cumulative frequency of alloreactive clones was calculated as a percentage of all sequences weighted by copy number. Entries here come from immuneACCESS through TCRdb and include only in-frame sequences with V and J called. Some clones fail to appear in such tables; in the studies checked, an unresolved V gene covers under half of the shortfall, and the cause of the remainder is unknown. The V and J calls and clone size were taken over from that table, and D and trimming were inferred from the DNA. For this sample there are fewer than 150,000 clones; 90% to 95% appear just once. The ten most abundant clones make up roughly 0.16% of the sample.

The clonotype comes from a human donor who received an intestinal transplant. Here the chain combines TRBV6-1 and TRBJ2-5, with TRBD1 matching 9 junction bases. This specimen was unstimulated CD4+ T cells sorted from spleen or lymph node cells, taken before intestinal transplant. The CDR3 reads CASGPGTGPETQYF. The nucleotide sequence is TGTGCCAGCGGGCCCGGGACAGGGCCAGAGACCCAGTACTTC.